The subject of this entry is one T cell receptor (beta chain). The second PCR ran about 6 to 11 cycles with a sample-barcoded 5' primer and J-beta primers. Each cDNA molecule received a tag from a template-switch adaptor that had 12 random nucleotides. Each single sample gave us at least 2.5 million CDR3-containing paired-end reads. TCRdb re-called the 5' RACE reads with MiXCR, one entry per CDR3 protein. This sample has some 900,000 distinct CDR3 sequences, with under 30% found just once. The germline V gene encodes CDR1 SEHNR and CDR2 FQNEAQ (reference sequence). This CDR3 is 16 amino acids long. Between the trimmed V and J ends, which lost 1 base and 1 base, there was a span of 11 bases. The record originates from a study of blood T cells in healthy people across ages. Peripheral blood from each donor was collected in a volume of approximately 10 milliliters.

The chain carries TRBV7-9 and TRBJ1-5; possible D gene TRBD1, 5 bases. This sequence was found in a woman of 80 years or more in good health. Sequencing input: blood. The DNA for the CDR3 is TGTGCCAGCAGCTTAGGTCCAGGGTTGAGCAATCAGCCCCAGCATTTT. It codes for CASSLGPGLSNQPQHF.